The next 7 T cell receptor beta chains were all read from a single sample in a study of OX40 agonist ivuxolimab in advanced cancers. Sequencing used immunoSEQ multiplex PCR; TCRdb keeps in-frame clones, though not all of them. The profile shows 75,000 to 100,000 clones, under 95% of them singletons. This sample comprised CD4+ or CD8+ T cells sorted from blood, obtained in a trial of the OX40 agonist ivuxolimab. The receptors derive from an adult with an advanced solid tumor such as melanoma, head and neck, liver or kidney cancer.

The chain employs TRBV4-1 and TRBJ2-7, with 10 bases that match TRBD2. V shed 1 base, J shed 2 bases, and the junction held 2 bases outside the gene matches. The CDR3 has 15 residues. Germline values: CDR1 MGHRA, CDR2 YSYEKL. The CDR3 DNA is TGCGCCAGCAGCCAAGGGACTAGCGGTCCCTACGAGCAGTACTTC. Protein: CASSQGTSGPYEQYF.

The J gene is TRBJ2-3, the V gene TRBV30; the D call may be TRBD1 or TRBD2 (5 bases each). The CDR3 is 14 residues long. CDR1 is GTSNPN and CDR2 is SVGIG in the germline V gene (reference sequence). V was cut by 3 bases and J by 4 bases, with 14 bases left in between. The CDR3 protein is CAWSFGTGADTQYF. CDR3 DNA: TGTGCCTGGAGCTTTGGGACCGGGGCAGATACGCAGTATTTT.

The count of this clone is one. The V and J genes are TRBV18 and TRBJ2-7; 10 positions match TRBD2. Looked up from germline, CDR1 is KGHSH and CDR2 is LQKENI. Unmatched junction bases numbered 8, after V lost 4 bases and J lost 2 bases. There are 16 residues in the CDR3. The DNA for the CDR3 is TGTGCCAGCTCACTAACCGGACTAGCGGCCACCTACGAGCAGTACTTC. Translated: CASSLTGLAATYEQYF.

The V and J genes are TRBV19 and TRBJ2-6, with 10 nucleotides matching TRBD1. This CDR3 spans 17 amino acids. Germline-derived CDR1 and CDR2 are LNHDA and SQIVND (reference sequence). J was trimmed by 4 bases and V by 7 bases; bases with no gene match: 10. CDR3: CASKRTGGLLGANVLTF. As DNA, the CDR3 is TGTGCCAGTAAAAGGACAGGGGGTTTACTCGGGGCCAACGTCCTGACTTTC.

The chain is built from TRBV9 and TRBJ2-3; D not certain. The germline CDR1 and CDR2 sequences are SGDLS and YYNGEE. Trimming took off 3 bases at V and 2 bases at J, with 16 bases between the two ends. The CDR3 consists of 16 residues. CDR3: CASSGPSPKTTDTQYF. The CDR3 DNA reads TGTGCCAGCAGCGGCCCCTCCCCAAAAACCACAGATACGCAGTATTTT.

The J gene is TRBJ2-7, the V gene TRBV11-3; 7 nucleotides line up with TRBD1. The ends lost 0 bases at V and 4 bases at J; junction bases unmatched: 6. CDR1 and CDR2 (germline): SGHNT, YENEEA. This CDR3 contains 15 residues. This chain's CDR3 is CASSLEGGLLYEQYF. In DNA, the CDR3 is TGTGCCAGCAGCTTAGAAGGGGGCCTTCTTTACGAGCAGTACTTC.

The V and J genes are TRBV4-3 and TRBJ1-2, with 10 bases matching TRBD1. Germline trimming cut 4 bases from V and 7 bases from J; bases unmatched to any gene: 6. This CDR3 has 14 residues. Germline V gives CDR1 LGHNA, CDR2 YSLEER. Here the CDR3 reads CASSRDRGVGGYTF. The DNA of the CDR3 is TGCGCCAGCAGCCGGGACAGGGGAGTGGGTGGCTACACCTTC.